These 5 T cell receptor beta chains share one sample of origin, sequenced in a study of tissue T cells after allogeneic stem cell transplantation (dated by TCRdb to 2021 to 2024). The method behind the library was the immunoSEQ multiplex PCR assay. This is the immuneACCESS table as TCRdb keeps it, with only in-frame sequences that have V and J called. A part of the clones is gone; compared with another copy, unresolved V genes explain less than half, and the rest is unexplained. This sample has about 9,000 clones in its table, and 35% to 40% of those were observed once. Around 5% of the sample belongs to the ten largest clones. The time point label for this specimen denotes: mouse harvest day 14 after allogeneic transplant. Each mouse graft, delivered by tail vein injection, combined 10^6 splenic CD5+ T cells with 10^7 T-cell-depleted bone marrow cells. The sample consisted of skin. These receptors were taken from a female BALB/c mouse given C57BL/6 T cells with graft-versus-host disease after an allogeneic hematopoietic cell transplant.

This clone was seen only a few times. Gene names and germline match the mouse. The CDR3 loop is CASSLYSQDTQYF. CDR3 bases read: TGTGCCAGCAGTCTGTACAGTCAAGACACCCAGTAC. This chain connects TRBV26 to TRBJ2-5; D gene ambiguous. The read ends 1 residue before the CDR3 terminus; that terminus is restored from the germline J gene. Germline lookup yields CDR1 KGHPV and CDR2 FQNQEV (reference sequence). There are 13 residues in the CDR3. Trimming stripped 1 base from V and 3 bases from J, with 5 bases between. Based on the CDR3 plus reference TRBV26 and TRBJ2-5, the full variable domain is NSKVIQTPRYLVKGQGQKAKMRCIPEKGHPVVFWYQQNKNNEFKFLINFQNQEVLQQIDMTEKRFSAECPSNSPCSLEIQSSEAGDSALYLCASSLYSQDTQYFGPGTRLLVL.

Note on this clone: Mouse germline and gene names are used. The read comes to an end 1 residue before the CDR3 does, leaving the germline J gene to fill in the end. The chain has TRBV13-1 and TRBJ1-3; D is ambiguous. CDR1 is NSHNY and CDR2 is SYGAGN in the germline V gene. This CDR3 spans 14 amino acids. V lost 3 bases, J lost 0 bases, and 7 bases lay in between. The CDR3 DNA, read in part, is TGTGCCAGCAGTGTCCGGGATTCTGGAAATACGCTCTAT. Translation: CASSVRDSGNTLY. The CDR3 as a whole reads CASSVRDSGNTLYF.

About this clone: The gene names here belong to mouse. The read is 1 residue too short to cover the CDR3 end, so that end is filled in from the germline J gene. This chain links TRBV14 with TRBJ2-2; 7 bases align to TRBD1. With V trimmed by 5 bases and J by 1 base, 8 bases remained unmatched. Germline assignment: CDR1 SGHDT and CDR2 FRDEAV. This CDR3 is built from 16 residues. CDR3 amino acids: CASRAPGQKNTGQLYF. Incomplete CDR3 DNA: TGTGCCAGCAGGGCTCCGGGACAGAAAAACACCGGGCAGCTCTAC.

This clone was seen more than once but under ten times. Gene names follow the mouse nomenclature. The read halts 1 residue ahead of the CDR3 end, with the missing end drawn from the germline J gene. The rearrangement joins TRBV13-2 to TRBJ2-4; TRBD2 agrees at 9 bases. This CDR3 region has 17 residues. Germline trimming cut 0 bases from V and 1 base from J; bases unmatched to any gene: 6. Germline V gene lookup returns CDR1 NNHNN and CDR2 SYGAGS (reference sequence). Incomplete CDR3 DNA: TGTGCCAGCGGTGATGCACTGGGGGGCGCTGGTCAAAACACCTTGTAC. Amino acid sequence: CASGDALGGAGQNTLY. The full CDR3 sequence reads CASGDALGGAGQNTLYF.

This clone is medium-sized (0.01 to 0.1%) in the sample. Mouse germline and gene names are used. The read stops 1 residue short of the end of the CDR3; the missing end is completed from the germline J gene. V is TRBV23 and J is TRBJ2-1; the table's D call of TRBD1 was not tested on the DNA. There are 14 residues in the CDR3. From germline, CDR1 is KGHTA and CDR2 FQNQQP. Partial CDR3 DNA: TGCTCCAGCAGTCAATCGACAGGGGTGGCTGAGCAGTTC. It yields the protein CSSSQSTGVAEQF. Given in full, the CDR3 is CSSSQSTGVAEQFF. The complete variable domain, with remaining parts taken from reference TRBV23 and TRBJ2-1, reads DAAVTQKPRYLIKMKGQEAEMKCIPEKGHTAVFWYQQKQSKELKFLIYFQNQQPLDQIDMVKERFSAVCPSSSLCSLGIRTCEAEDSALYLCSSSQSTGVAEQFFGPGTRLTVL.